These T cell receptor beta chains were read from a single sample in a study of cytotoxic CD8 clonotypes in ibrutinib-treated CLL. Produced via immunoSEQ multiplex PCR; TCRdb's table is partial and in-frame only. The table lists around 330,000 clones, roughly 70% of them singletons, with 6% to 6.5% in the top ten. The material sequenced was PBMCs, taken after 36 months of ibrutinib treatment. The receptors come from a human donor with chronic lymphocytic leukemia. CDR3s include the opening cysteine and the closing phenylalanine or tryptophan. D genes are given only for firm matches. Some rows have no size entry. The others give once, few or many, or a class for an expanded clone.

clone_size,v_call,d_call,j_call,cdr3_aa,cdr3_nt
few,TRBV6-1,.,TRBJ1-5,CASSWTNQPQHF,TGTGCCAGCAGTTGGACAAATCAGCCCCAGCATTTT
.,TRBV4-2,.,TRBJ1-2,CASSQELDVIYGYTF,TGTGCCAGCAGCCAAGAATTGGACGTTATATATGGCTACACCTTC
.,TRBV18,.,TRBJ1-3,CASSRGRTGTGNTIYF,TGTGCCAGCTCACGAGGTAGGACGGGAACTGGAAACACCATATATTTT
few,TRBV7-6,TRBD2,TRBJ2-1,CASSAGTSGREQFF,TGTGCCAGCAGCGCCGGGACTAGCGGCCGGGAGCAGTTCTTC
.,TRBV6-5,.,TRBJ2-1,CASSYSPGFYEQFF,TGTGCCAGCAGTTACTCGCCGGGTTTCTATGAGCAGTTCTTC
.,TRBV2,.,TRBJ2-3,CASKGDLGGTDTQYF,TGTGCCAGCAAAGGGGACCTGGGGGGCACAGATACGCAGTATTTT
few,TRBV28,.,TRBJ2-7,CASSWDGGTSYEQYF,TGTGCCAGCAGTTGGGACGGTGGGACCTCCTACGAGCAGTACTTC
few,TRBV27,TRBD1,TRBJ2-1,CASSLSPRGTLQFF,TGTGCCAGCAGTTTAAGTCCCAGGGGGACGCTGCAGTTCTTC
.,TRBV18,.,TRBJ1-2,CASSTGGYGYTF,TGTGCCAGCTCAACTGGGGGCTATGGCTACACCTTC
few,TRBV21-1,.,TRBJ2-7,CASSKGWTSGSHEQYF,TGTGCCAGCAGCAAAGGTTGGACTAGCGGGAGTCACGAGCAGTACTTC
.,TRBV5-1,TRBD2,TRBJ2-5,CASSIAGGPGETQYF,TGCGCCAGCAGTATAGCGGGAGGGCCTGGAGAGACCCAGTACTTC
.,TRBV28,TRBD1,TRBJ1-5,CASSGQGHSNQPQHF,TGTGCCAGCAGCGGACAGGGCCATAGCAATCAGCCCCAGCATTTT
.,TRBV29-1,TRBD1,TRBJ2-3,CSVEAFLPGQMSTDTQYF,TGCAGCGTTGAAGCCTTCCTACCGGGACAGATGAGCACAGATACGCAGTATTTT
few,TRBV4-2,.,TRBJ2-2,CASSQPPGRTAAGELFF,TGTGCCAGCAGCCAACCACCCGGCAGGACGGCTGCCGGGGAGCTGTTTTTT
.,TRBV4-3,.,TRBJ2-5,CASSRNLRAETQYF,TGCGCCAGCAGCCGGAACCTACGGGCAGAGACCCAGTACTTC
once,TRBV6-5,.,TRBJ2-7,CASSYSAGPSYEQYF,TGTGCCAGCAGTTACTCGGCAGGACCCTCCTACGAGCAGTACTTC
.,TRBV28,.,TRBJ1-2,CASSYLQGYGYTF,TGTGCCAGCAGTTATTTGCAAGGCTATGGCTACACCTTC
.,TRBV5-6,TRBD1,TRBJ1-2,CASSPAVTGSYGYTF,TGTGCCAGCAGCCCCGCCGTGACAGGGTCCTATGGCTACACCTTC
.,TRBV6-1,.,TRBJ1-1,CASIRVGRNTEAFF,TGTGCCAGCATTCGCGTCGGCAGGAACACTGAAGCTTTCTTT
.,TRBV6-5,TRBD1,TRBJ2-7,CASSHRGSSYEQYF,TGTGCCAGCAGTCACAGGGGCAGCTCCTACGAGCAGTACTTC
.,TRBV11-2,TRBD2,TRBJ2-1,CASSLGTRYNEQFF,TGTGCCAGCAGCCTGGGGACTAGATACAATGAGCAGTTCTTC
.,TRBV9,.,TRBJ2-3,CASSVEDLSTDTQYF,TGTGCCAGCAGCGTAGAGGACCTATCCACAGATACGCAGTATTTT
.,TRBV7-2,.,TRBJ2-5,CASSSTGEGYF,TGTGCCAGCAGCTCGACAGGGGAGGGGTACTTC
few,TRBV5-6,.,TRBJ2-1,CASSLVTNEQFF,TGTGCCAGCAGCTTGGTCACCAATGAGCAGTTCTTC
few,TRBV2,TRBD1,TRBJ2-7,CASEGQGNEQYF,TGTGCCAGCGAAGGACAGGGGAACGAGCAGTACTTC
.,TRBV27,.,TRBJ1-3,CASSLSQVSGNTIYF,TGTGCCAGCAGTTTATCACAGGTCTCTGGAAACACCATATATTTT
.,TRBV7-8,.,TRBJ2-1,CASSLPYNEQFF,TGTGCCAGCAGCTTACCGTACAATGAGCAGTTCTTC
.,TRBV5-1,.,TRBJ2-3,CASRDSPSTDTQYF,TGCGCCAGCAGAGACAGCCCTAGCACAGATACGCAGTATTTT
.,TRBV7-9,TRBD1,TRBJ2-7,CASSYTLLGTVPSYEQYF,TGTGCCAGCAGCTACACACTTTTGGGGACAGTCCCTAGCTACGAGCAGTACTTC
.,TRBV18,TRBD2,TRBJ2-5,CASSSGTSGRETQYF,TGTGCCAGCTCCTCCGGGACTAGCGGCAGGGAGACCCAGTACTTC
.,TRBV4-1,TRBD1,TRBJ1-1,CASSPRQGGTEAFF,TGCGCCAGCAGCCCTCGACAGGGGGGCACTGAAGCTTTCTTT
.,TRBV11-2,TRBD1,TRBJ2-7,CASSLVSRDRSF,TGTGCCAGCAGCTTAGTTTCCCGGGACAGGTCCTTC
.,TRBV7-2,.,TRBJ1-2,CASSVFDLYGYTF,TGTGCCAGCAGCGTCTTCGACCTCTATGGCTACACCTTC
.,TRBV7-3,.,TRBJ2-1,CASSLINEQFF,TGTGCCAGCAGCTTAATAAATGAGCAGTTCTTC
.,TRBV23-1,TRBD2,TRBJ2-1,CASSSSGSSYNEQFF,TGCGCCAGCAGTTCTAGCGGGAGCTCCTACAATGAGCAGTTCTTC
once,TRBV6-1,TRBD1,TRBJ2-7,CASSQRVTGFHEQYF,TGTGCCAGCAGTCAAAGGGTGACAGGGTTCCACGAGCAGTACTTC
.,TRBV19,.,TRBJ2-7,CASSQFPLSGKDKQYF,TGTGCCAGTAGTCAATTTCCCCTCTCCGGGAAAGACAAGCAGTACTTC
.,TRBV18,TRBD2,TRBJ2-7,CASSKIAGGPREQYF,TGTGCCAGCTCAAAAATAGCGGGGGGGCCGAGGGAGCAGTACTTC
once,TRBV15,.,TRBJ1-5,CATSAVGQPQHF,TGTGCCACCAGCGCCGTGGGTCAGCCCCAGCATTTT
.,TRBV5-4,.,TRBJ2-5,CASSLGRPETQYF,TGTGCCAGCAGCTTAGGACGCCCAGAGACCCAGTACTTC
.,TRBV4-1,TRBD2,TRBJ2-5,CASSLLPGLAGVETQYF,TGCGCCAGCAGCCTCTTACCGGGACTAGCGGGAGTAGAGACCCAGTACTTC
.,TRBV14,.,TRBJ1-3,CASSQKPLFGSGNTIYF,TGTGCCAGCAGCCAAAAGCCGCTATTTGGGTCTGGAAACACCATATATTTT
.,TRBV5-4,.,TRBJ2-7,CASSLEGRTYEQYF,TGTGCCAGCAGCTTGGAAGGTAGGACCTACGAGCAGTACTTC
.,TRBV6-1,.,TRBJ1-5,CASSEPPGGGPSNQPQHF,TGTGCCAGCAGTGAACCCCCGGGTGGAGGGCCGAGCAATCAGCCCCAGCATTTT
.,TRBV7-9,.,TRBJ2-2,CASSFTGPVNTGELFF,TGTGCCAGCAGCTTCACAGGGCCCGTGAACACCGGGGAGCTGTTTTTT
.,TRBV4-1,.,TRBJ1-1,CASSQDWGDTEAFF,TGCGCCAGCAGCCAAGATTGGGGGGACACTGAAGCTTTCTTT
.,TRBV5-1,.,TRBJ2-5,CASSSETGTGQETQYF,TGCGCCAGCAGCTCCGAGACAGGCACGGGACAAGAGACCCAGTACTTC
.,TRBV14,.,TRBJ2-3,CASSLRGIGLAMDTQYF,TGTGCCAGCAGCCTGAGAGGGATCGGCCTGGCGATGGATACGCAGTATTTT
.,TRBV7-2,TRBD2,TRBJ2-7,CASTMSAGGPLYEQYF,TGTGCCAGCACCATGAGTGCGGGAGGGCCACTATACGAGCAGTACTTC
.,TRBV29-1,TRBD1,TRBJ2-4,CSVGQGFGDAKNIQYF,TGCAGCGTTGGACAGGGGTTCGGGGACGCCAAAAACATTCAGTACTTC
once,TRBV9,.,TRBJ2-5,CASSVKTGIWETQYF,TGTGCCAGCAGCGTTAAAACAGGGATATGGGAGACCCAGTACTTC
few,TRBV5-6,.,TRBJ1-2,CASSLARQVYGYTF,TGTGCCAGCAGCTTGGCCCGGCAGGTCTATGGCTACACCTTC
.,TRBV7-8,TRBD2,TRBJ2-1,CASSPTSGGLSYNEQFF,TGTGCCAGCAGCCCGACTAGCGGGGGGCTCTCCTACAATGAGCAGTTCTTC